This record covers a single T cell receptor (beta chain). Produced via immunoSEQ multiplex PCR; TCRdb's table is partial and in-frame only. The repertoire holds 2 million to 2.5 million clones, with over 90% as singletons. The data derive from a study of shared clonotypes between healthy human individuals. The sequencing sample was made of naive CD4+ T cells from PBMCs. The subset is: CD45RA+ positively selected. The clonotype was recovered from a man between 18 and 29 years old in good health. Some clones in this sample may be carry-over from other donors' samples.

The CDR3 DNA follows: TGTGCCAGCAGACTAGCGGAAGAGACCCAGTACTTC. Translating gives CASRLAEETQYF. This chain links TRBV6-6 with TRBJ2-5; TRBD2 agrees at 8 bases. Germline lookup yields CDR1 MNHNY and CDR2 SVGAGI (reference sequence). V dropped 6 bases and J dropped 3; count of bases not matched to a gene: 0. This CDR3 region has 12 residues.